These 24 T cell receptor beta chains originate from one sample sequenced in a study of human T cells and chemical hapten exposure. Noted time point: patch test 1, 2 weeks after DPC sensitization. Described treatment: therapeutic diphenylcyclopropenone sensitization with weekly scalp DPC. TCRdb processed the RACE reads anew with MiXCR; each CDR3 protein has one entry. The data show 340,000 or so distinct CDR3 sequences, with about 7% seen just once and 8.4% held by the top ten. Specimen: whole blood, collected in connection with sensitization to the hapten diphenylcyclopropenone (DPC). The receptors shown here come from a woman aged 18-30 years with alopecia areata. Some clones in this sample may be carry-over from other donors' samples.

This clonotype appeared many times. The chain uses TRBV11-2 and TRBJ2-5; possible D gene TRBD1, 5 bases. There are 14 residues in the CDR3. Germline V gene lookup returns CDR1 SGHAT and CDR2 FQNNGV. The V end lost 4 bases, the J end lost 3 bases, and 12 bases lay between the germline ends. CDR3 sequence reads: CASSSQGVEETQYF. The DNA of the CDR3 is TGTGCCAGCAGCTCGCAGGGTGTAGAAGAGACCCAGTACTTC.

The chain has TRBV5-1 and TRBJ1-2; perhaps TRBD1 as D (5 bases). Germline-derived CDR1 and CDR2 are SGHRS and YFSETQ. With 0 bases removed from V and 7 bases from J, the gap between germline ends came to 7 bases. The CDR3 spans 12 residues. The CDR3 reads CASSLEGRGYTF. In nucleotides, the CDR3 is TGCGCCAGCAGCTTGGAGGGACGTGGCTACACCTTC.

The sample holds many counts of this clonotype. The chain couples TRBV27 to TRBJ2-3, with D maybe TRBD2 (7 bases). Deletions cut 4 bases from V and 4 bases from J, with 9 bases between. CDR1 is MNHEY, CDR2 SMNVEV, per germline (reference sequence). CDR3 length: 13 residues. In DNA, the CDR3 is TGTGCCAGCAGTTCGGGGGGCCCAGATACGCAGTATTTT. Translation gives CASSSGGPDTQYF.

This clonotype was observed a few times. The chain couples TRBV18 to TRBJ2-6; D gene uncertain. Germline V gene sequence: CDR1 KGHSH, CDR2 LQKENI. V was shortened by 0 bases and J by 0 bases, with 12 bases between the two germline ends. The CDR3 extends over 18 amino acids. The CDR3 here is CASSPPGQLSSGANVLTF. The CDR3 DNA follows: TGTGCCAGCTCACCACCCGGGCAGTTAAGCTCTGGGGCCAACGTCCTGACTTTC.

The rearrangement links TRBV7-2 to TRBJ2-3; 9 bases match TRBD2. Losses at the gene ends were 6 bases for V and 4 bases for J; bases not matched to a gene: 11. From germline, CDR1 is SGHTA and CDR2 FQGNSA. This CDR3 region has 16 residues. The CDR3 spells CASRPKWAGGPDTQYF. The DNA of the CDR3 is TGTGCCAGCAGACCAAAGTGGGCGGGGGGGCCAGATACGCAGTATTTT. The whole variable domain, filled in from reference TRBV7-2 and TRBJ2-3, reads GAGVSQSPSNKVTEKGKDVELRCDPISGHTALYWYRQSLGQGLEFLIYFQGNSAPDKSGLPSDRFSAERTGGSVSTLTIQRTQQEDSAVYLCASRPKWAGGPDTQYFGPGTRLTVL.

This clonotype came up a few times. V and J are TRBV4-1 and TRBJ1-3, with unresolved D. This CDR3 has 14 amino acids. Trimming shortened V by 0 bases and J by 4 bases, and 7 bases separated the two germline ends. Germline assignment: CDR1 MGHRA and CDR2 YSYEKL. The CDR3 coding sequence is TGCGCCAGCAGCCAAGATTTCGCGGGAAACACCATATATTTT. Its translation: CASSQDFAGNTIYF.

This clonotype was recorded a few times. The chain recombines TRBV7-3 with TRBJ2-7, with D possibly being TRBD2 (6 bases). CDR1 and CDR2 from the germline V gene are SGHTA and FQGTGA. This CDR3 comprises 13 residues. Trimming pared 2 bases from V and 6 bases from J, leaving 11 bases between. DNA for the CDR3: TGTGCCAGCAGCTTAGTTCCGGGGGTCGAGCAGTACTTC. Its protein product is CASSLVPGVEQYF.

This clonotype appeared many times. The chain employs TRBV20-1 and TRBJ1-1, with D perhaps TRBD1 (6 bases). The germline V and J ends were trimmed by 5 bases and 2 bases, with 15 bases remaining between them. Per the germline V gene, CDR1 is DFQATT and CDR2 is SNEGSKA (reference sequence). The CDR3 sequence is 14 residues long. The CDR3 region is CSAPDRTQNTEAFF. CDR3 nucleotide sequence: TGCAGTGCTCCGGACAGAACCCAAAACACTGAAGCTTTCTTT.

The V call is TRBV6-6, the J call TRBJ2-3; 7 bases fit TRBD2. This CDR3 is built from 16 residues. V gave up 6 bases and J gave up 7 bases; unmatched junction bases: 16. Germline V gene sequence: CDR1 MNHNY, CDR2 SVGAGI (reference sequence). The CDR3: CASSPAASGRRNTQYF. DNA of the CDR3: TGTGCCAGCAGCCCCGCGGCTAGCGGACGTAGGAATACGCAGTATTTT.

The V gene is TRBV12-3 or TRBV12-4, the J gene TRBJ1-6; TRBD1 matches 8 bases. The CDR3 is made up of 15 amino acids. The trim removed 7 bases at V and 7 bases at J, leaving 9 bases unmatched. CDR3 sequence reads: CASTKQGAMNSPLHF. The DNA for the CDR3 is TGTGCCAGCACAAAGCAGGGGGCGATGAATTCACCCCTCCACTTT.

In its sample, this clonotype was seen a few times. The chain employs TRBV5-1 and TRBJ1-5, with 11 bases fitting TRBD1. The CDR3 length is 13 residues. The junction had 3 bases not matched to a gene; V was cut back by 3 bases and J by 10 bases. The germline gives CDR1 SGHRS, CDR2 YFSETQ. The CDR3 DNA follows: TGCGCCAGCAGCTGGGGACAGGGGGACCCCCAGCATTTT. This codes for CASSWGQGDPQHF. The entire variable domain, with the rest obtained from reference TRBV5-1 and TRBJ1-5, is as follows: KAGVTQTPRYLIKTRGQQVTLSCSPISGHRSVSWYQQTPGQGLQFLFEYFSETQRNKGNFPGRFSGRQFSNSRSEMNVSTLELGDSALYLCASSWGQGDPQHFGDGTRLSIL.

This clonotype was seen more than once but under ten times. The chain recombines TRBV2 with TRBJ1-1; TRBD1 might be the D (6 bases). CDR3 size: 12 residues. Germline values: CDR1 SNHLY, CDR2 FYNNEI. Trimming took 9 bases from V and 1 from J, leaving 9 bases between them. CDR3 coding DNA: TGTGCCAGGGAACAGGGGAACACTGAAGCTTTCTTT. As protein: CAREQGNTEAFF.

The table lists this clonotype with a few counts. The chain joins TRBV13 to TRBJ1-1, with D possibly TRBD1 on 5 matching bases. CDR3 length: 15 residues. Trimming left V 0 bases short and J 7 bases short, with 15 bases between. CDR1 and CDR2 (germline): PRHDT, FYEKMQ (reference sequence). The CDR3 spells CASSLGAEQEIEAFF. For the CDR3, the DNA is TGTGCCAGCAGCTTAGGTGCCGAACAGGAAATTGAAGCTTTCTTT.

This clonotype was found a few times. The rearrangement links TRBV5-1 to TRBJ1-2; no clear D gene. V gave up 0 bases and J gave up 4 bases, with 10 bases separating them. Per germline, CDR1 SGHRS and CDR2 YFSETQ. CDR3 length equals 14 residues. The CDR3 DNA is TGCGCCAGCAGCTTGGCCTTGGAGCCCTATGGCTACACCTTC. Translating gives CASSLALEPYGYTF.

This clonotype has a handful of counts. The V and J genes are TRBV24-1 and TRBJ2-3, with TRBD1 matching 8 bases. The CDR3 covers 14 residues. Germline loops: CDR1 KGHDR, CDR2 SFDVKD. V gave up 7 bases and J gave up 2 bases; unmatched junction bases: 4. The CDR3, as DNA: TGTGCCACCAGCGAGACAGGGGCCACAGATACGCAGTATTTT. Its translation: CATSETGATDTQYF.

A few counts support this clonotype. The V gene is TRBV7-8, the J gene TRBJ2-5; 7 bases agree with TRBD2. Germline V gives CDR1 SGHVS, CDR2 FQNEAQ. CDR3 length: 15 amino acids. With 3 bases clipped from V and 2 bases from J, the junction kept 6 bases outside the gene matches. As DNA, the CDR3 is TGTGCCAGCAGCTTTATGGGGGGGATTCAAGAGACCCAGTACTTC. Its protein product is CASSFMGGIQETQYF.

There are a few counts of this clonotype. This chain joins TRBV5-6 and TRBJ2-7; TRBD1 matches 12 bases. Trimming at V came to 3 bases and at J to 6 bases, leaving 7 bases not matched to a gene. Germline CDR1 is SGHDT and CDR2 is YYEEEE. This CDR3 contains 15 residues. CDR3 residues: CASSSGTGGPGEQYF. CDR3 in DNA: TGTGCCAGCAGCTCCGGGACAGGGGGCCCGGGCGAGCAGTACTTC.

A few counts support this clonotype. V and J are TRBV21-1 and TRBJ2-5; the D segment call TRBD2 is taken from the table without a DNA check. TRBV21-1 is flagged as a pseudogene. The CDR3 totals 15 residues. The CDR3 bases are TGTGCCAGCAGCACAAAGCGGGGAGTCCAAGAGACCCAGTACTTC. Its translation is CASSTKRGVQETQYF.

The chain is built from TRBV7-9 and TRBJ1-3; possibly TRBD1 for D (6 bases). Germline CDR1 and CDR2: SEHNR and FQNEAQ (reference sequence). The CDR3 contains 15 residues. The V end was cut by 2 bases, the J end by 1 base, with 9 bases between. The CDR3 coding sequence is TGTGCCAGCAGCTTAAAGGGGACATCTGGAAACACCATATATTTT. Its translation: CASSLKGTSGNTIYF. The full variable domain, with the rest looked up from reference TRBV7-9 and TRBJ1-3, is DTGVSQNPRHKITKRGQNVTFRCDPISEHNRLYWYRQTLGQGPEFLTYFQNEAQLEKSRLLSDRFSAERPKGSFSTLEIQRTEQGDSAMYLCASSLKGTSGNTIYFGEGSWLTVV.

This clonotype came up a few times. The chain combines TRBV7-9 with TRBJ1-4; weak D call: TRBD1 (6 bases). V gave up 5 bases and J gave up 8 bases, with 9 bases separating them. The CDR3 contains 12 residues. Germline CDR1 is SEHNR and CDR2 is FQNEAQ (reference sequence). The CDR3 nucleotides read TGTGCCAGCAGCCCCCAGGGGGAAAAACTGTTTTTT. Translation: CASSPQGEKLFF.

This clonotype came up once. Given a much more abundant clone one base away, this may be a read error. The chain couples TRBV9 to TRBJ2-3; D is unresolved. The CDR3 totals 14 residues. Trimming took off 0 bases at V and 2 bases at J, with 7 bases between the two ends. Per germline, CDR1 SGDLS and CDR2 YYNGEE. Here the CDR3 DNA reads TGTGCCAGCAGCGTAGATCTGGACACAGATACGCAGTATTTT. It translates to CASSVDLDTDTQYF.

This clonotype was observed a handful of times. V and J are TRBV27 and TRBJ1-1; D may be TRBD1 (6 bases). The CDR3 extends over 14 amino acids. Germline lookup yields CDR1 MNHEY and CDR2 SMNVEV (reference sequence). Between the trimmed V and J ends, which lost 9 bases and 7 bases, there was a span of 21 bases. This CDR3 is CASNRGGGHNEAFF. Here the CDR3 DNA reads TGTGCCAGTAACAGAGGTGGGGGACATAATGAAGCTTTCTTT.

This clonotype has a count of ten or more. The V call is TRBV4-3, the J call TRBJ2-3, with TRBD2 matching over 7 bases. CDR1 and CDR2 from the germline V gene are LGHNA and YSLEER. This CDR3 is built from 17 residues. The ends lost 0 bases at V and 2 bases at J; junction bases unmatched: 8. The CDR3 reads CASSQDLPSGDTDTQYF. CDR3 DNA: TGCGCCAGCAGCCAAGATCTCCCTAGCGGCGACACAGATACGCAGTATTTT.

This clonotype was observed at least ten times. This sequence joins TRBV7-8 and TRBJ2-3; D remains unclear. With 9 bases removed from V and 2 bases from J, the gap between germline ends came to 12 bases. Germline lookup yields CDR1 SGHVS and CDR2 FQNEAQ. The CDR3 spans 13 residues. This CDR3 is CASRLFLTDTQYF. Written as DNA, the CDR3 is TGTGCCAGTAGGCTATTTCTCACAGATACGCAGTATTTT. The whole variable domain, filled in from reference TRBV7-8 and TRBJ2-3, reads GAGVSQSPRYKVAKRGQDVALRCDPISGHVSLFWYQQALGQGPEFLTYFQNEAQLDKSGLPSDRFFAERPEGSVSTLKIQRTQQEDSAVYLCASRLFLTDTQYFGPGTRLTVL.